The 30 T cell receptor beta chains below come from one sample, sequenced in a study of blood T cell repertoires in COVID-19. TCRdb's copy holds only in-frame clones and misses some; the assay was immunoSEQ multiplex PCR. The sample contains 450,000 or so clones, around nine tenths of which appear only once. Sequences were obtained from peripheral blood. Receptors were obtained from a man aged 18 to 29 with COVID-19, enrolled during active disease.

V is TRBV27 and J is TRBJ2-1; 7 bases agree with TRBD2. V lost 3 bases to trimming and J lost 7 bases; unmatched junction nucleotides: 6. Germline V lookup: CDR1 MNHEY, CDR2 SMNVEV (reference sequence). The CDR3 is made up of 14 amino acids. DNA of the CDR3: TGTGCCAGCAGTTTCTCGGGGACTATTAATGAGCAGTTCTTC. The encoded protein is CASSFSGTINEQFF.

The chain joins TRBV24-1 to TRBJ2-5; 7 bases align to TRBD2. Germline trimming cut 6 bases from V and 4 bases from J; bases unmatched to any gene: 10. The CDR3 is 15 amino acids. Looked up from germline, CDR1 is KGHDR and CDR2 is SFDVKD. CDR3 DNA sequence: TGTGCCACCAGTTCGTCGGCGGGAGTGGGAGAGACCCAGTACTTC. Residues: CATSSSAGVGETQYF.

V gene TRBV12-3 or TRBV12-4 combines with J gene TRBJ2-1, with D hard to call. The CDR3 has 11 amino acids. Trimming pared 4 bases from V and 5 bases from J, leaving 3 bases between. CDR3 sequence: CASSSDNEQFF. CDR3 bases: TGTGCCAGCAGTTCCGACAATGAGCAGTTCTTC.

The genes are TRBV29-1 and TRBJ1-1, with D possibly matching TRBD1 (5 bases). Per the germline V gene, CDR1 is SQVTM and CDR2 is ANQGSEA. The ends were cut back, 5 bases at V and 3 bases at J, with 13 bases in the middle. The CDR3 has 13 amino acids. CDR3 in DNA: TGCAGCGTTTCCCCAGGGCTGGACACTGAAGCTTTCTTT. This translates into CSVSPGLDTEAFF.

The rearrangement links TRBV18 to TRBJ2-1, with 9 bases matching TRBD2. V trimming: 4 bases; J trimming: 4 bases; junction bases outside the gene matches: 5. Germline V gene data show CDR1 as KGHSH and CDR2 as LQKENI. The CDR3 loop spans 15 amino acids. The CDR3 is CASSLSSGDYNEQFF. CDR3 coding DNA: TGTGCCAGCTCACTCTCTAGCGGGGATTACAATGAGCAGTTCTTC.

The chain is built from TRBV2 and TRBJ2-1; 8 positions match TRBD1. The germline V gene encodes CDR1 SNHLY and CDR2 FYNNEI. There are 15 residues in the CDR3. V trimming: 6 bases; J trimming: 6 bases; junction bases outside the gene matches: 10. This chain's CDR3 is CASRVRTGSPNEQFF. In nucleotides, the CDR3 is TGTGCCAGCAGGGTAAGGACAGGGAGCCCCAATGAGCAGTTCTTC.

The CDR3 is CASSSGQEEETQYF. The DNA of the CDR3 is TGTGCCAGCAGCTCCGGACAGGAAGAAGAGACCCAGTACTTC. The gene calls are TRBV5-4 and TRBJ2-5, with 7 nucleotides matching TRBD1. Germline V gives CDR1 SGHNT, CDR2 YYREEE (reference sequence). The V segment lost 3 bases and the J segment 3 bases; nucleotides outside the gene matches: 5. The CDR3 covers 14 residues.

The V and J genes are TRBV2 and TRBJ1-6, with 8 positions matching TRBD1. This CDR3 contains 14 residues. CDR1 and CDR2 from the germline V gene are SNHLY and FYNNEI. V dropped 7 bases and J dropped 8; count of bases not matched to a gene: 7. The CDR3 nucleotides are TGTGCCAGCACCGGGACAGGCGGTTATTCACCCCTCCACTTT. It encodes CASTGTGGYSPLHF. The variable domain in full, with the rest retrieved from reference TRBV2 and TRBJ1-6, is EPEVTQTPSHQVTQMGQEVILRCVPISNHLYFYWYRQILGQKVEFLVSFYNNEISEKSEIFDDQFSVERPDGSNFTLKIRSTKLEDSAMYFCASTGTGGYSPLHFGNGTRLTVT.

This rearrangement joins TRBV6-1 to TRBJ2-1; 9 nucleotides align to TRBD2. The junction had 8 bases not matched to a gene; V was cut back by 2 bases and J by 6 bases. This CDR3 is built from 16 residues. Per germline, CDR1 MNHNS and CDR2 SASEGT. The CDR3 nucleotides are TGTGCCAGCAGTGAACTTCGGGCGGGAGGGGGCAATGAGCAGTTCTTC. Translating it yields CASSELRAGGGNEQFF.

The rearrangement links TRBV7-9 to TRBJ1-3; D is ambiguous. Germline CDR1 reads SEHNR; CDR2 reads FQNEAQ (reference sequence). Trimming took 8 bases from V and 2 from J, leaving 13 bases between them. The CDR3 contains 14 residues. CDR3 in amino acids: CASRTEAAGNTIYF. Written as DNA, the CDR3 is TGTGCCAGCCGCACGGAGGCAGCTGGAAACACCATATATTTT.

V usage is TRBV19 and J usage is TRBJ1-5; 7 bases align to TRBD1. The V gene's germline CDR1 is LNHDA and CDR2 SQIVND (reference sequence). The CDR3 loop spans 14 amino acids. V dropped 5 bases and J dropped 3; count of bases not matched to a gene: 4. CDR3 sequence (DNA): TGTGCCAGTAGTGGGACAGCGAACAATCAGCCCCAGCATTTT. Translated, it gives CASSGTANNQPQHF.

The count of this clone is one. The chain employs TRBV6-1 and TRBJ2-3, with D possibly matching TRBD1 (5 bases). Deletions cut 0 bases from V and 5 bases from J, with 15 bases between. This CDR3 is 16 amino acids long. Per germline, CDR1 MNHNS and CDR2 SASEGT. The CDR3 loop reads CASSEAVRAARDTQYF. The CDR3 coding sequence is TGTGCCAGCAGTGAAGCTGTCAGGGCGGCACGAGATACGCAGTATTTT.

This clone has more than one count but fewer than ten. The chain joins TRBV5-1 to TRBJ2-7, with D uncertain. The CDR3 is 15 amino acids. Germline V CDR1 and CDR2: SGHRS, YFSETQ. With 0 bases removed from V and 2 bases from J, the gap between germline ends came to 12 bases. CDR3 residues: CASSLGLVTTYEQYF. The CDR3 DNA reads TGCGCCAGCAGCTTGGGACTGGTAACTACCTACGAGCAGTACTTC. Supplemented by reference TRBV5-1 and TRBJ2-7, the full variable domain reads KAGVTQTPRYLIKTRGQQVTLSCSPISGHRSVSWYQQTPGQGLQFLFEYFSETQRNKGNFPGRFSGRQFSNSRSEMNVSTLELGDSALYLCASSLGLVTTYEQYFGPGTRLTVT.

The J gene is TRBJ1-1, the V gene TRBV6-1, with D perhaps TRBD1 (5 bases). Between the trimmed V and J ends, which lost 0 bases and 1 base, there was a span of 9 bases. The germline V gene has CDR1 MNHNS and CDR2 SASEGT. The CDR3 sequence is 15 residues long. In DNA form, the CDR3 reads TGTGCCAGCAGTGAAGCGCCTACAGGGAACACTGAAGCTTTCTTT. It yields the protein CASSEAPTGNTEAFF.

This chain uses TRBV5-5 with TRBJ2-5, with D possibly being TRBD2 (5 bases). V lost 2 bases and J lost 2, with 7 bases in between. The CDR3 runs to 13 residues. CDR1 is SGHKS and CDR2 is YYEKEE in the germline V gene (reference sequence). CDR3 DNA: TGTGCCAGCAGCTTTGGAGGTCAAGAGACCCAGTACTTC. Its translation is CASSFGGQETQYF. Using reference TRBV5-5 and TRBJ2-5 for the parts outside the CDR3, the full variable domain is DAGVTQSPTHLIKTRGQQVTLRCSPISGHKSVSWYQQVLGQGPQFIFQYYEKEERGRGNFPDRFSARQFPNYSSELNVNALLLGDSALYLCASSFGGQETQYFGPGTRLLVL.

Only one count was recorded for this clone. J is TRBJ2-5 and V is TRBV2; 7 bases map to TRBD2. CDR3 length: 15 residues. CDR1 and CDR2 from the germline V gene are SNHLY and FYNNEI. The trim removed 4 bases at V and 5 bases at J, leaving 10 bases unmatched. Here the CDR3 reads CASSVDRGDGETQYF. As DNA, the CDR3 is TGTGCCAGCAGTGTAGATCGGGGGGACGGGGAGACCCAGTACTTC.

Here the CDR3 reads CASSPTSGPYNEQFF. The CDR3 DNA reads as TGTGCCAGCAGCCCGACTAGCGGACCCTACAATGAGCAGTTCTTC. The rearrangement joins TRBV7-7 to TRBJ2-1; 9 bases fit TRBD2. V lost 5 bases, J lost 2 bases, and 4 bases stayed unmatched. Germline CDR1 is SSHAT and CDR2 is FNYEAQ (reference sequence). The CDR3 sequence is 15 residues long.

The table lists this clone with a count of one. V usage is TRBV7-2 and J usage is TRBJ2-3, with D perhaps TRBD2 (6 bases). Germline CDR1 reads SGHTA; CDR2 reads FQGNSA. The V end was cut by 1 base, the J end by 2 bases, with 10 bases between. This CDR3 region has 15 residues. This CDR3 reads CASSLVGGNTDTQYF. CDR3 coding DNA: TGTGCCAGCAGCTTAGTCGGCGGGAACACAGATACGCAGTATTTT.

This chain joins TRBV6-6 and TRBJ2-5; weak D call: TRBD1 (5 bases). Germline lookup yields CDR1 MNHNY and CDR2 SVGAGI (reference sequence). Trimming stripped 2 bases from V and 4 bases from J, with 14 bases between. The CDR3 contains 15 residues. CDR3 region: CASSYRQGLTETQYF. In DNA form, the CDR3 reads TGTGCCAGCAGTTACCGGCAGGGCCTGACAGAGACCCAGTACTTC.

The gene calls are TRBV6-1 and TRBJ1-3, with D unclear. The germline gives CDR1 MNHNS, CDR2 SASEGT. CDR3 length: 16 residues. The V gene lost 3 bases and the J gene lost 0 bases, with 12 bases spanning the gap. This CDR3 is CASSDLRRPSGNTIYF. The CDR3 coding sequence is TGTGCCAGCAGTGACCTGCGCCGCCCCTCTGGAAACACCATATATTTT.

For the CDR3, the DNA is TGTGCCAGCAGCTTCCCTGCGGCGGCTTACGAGCAGTACTTC. Translating it yields CASSFPAAAYEQYF. The chain recombines TRBV7-9 with TRBJ2-7, with D hard to call. The CDR3 has 14 amino acids. V was trimmed by 3 bases and J by 4 bases, leaving 13 bases between them. Germline lookup yields CDR1 SEHNR and CDR2 FQNEAQ (reference sequence).

The chain has TRBV5-6 and TRBJ1-6; 12 positions agree with TRBD1. The germline gives CDR1 SGHDT, CDR2 YYEEEE. CDR3 length: 18 amino acids. Trimming took 4 bases from V and 5 from J; bases not matched to a gene: 10. CDR3 coding DNA: TGTGCCAGCAGCCGGAACCGGGACAGGGGGCGCGATAATTCACCCCTCCACTTT. Translated: CASSRNRDRGRDNSPLHF.

The chain is built from TRBV27 and TRBJ2-3; 9 bases are a match to TRBD2. The germline V gene encodes CDR1 MNHEY and CDR2 SMNVEV (reference sequence). Germline trimming cut 2 bases from V and 2 bases from J; bases unmatched to any gene: 14. This CDR3 has 19 amino acids. In DNA form, the CDR3 reads TGTGCCAGCAGTTTAAGGACCCTCGTGACTAGCGGATCCACAGATACGCAGTATTTT. Translated, it gives CASSLRTLVTSGSTDTQYF.

The genes are TRBV19 and TRBJ2-2, with D perhaps matching TRBD2 (6 bases). The germline V gene encodes CDR1 LNHDA and CDR2 SQIVND (reference sequence). There are 16 residues in the CDR3. V was pared by 7 bases and J by 4 bases, with 19 bases between. The CDR3 loop reads CASTPYGGAITGELFF. DNA for the CDR3: TGTGCCAGTACCCCATATGGCGGGGCCATCACCGGGGAGCTGTTTTTT.

This chain connects TRBV13 to TRBJ2-1; 10 bases match TRBD2. The germline V gene has CDR1 PRHDT and CDR2 FYEKMQ (reference sequence). Unmatched junction bases numbered 16, after V lost 5 bases and J lost 9 bases. This CDR3 region has 17 residues. DNA of the CDR3: TGTGCCAGCAGCCCCAAAGGCCTAGCGGGGGCTAGGGGTGAGCAGTTCTTC. Protein: CASSPKGLAGARGEQFF.

The chain is built from TRBV19 and TRBJ2-5; TRBD2 might be the D (5 bases). Germline V gene data show CDR1 as LNHDA and CDR2 as SQIVND (reference sequence). V was clipped by 3 bases and J by 5 bases, with 10 bases between them. This CDR3 spans 13 amino acids. CDR3 sequence (DNA): TGTGCCAGTAGTATTGTCCGAGGGGAGACCCAGTACTTC. Its protein product is CASSIVRGETQYF.

The chain uses TRBV7-7 and TRBJ2-2, with a possible D match to TRBD1 (6 bases). The germline V gene encodes CDR1 SSHAT and CDR2 FNYEAQ (reference sequence). V shed 3 bases and J shed 5 bases, with 16 bases lying between them. The CDR3 spans 16 residues. The CDR3 region is CASSFSAGDVTGELFF. In DNA, the CDR3 is TGTGCCAGCAGCTTTTCGGCAGGGGATGTTACCGGGGAGCTGTTTTTT.

The chain has TRBV5-5 and TRBJ2-2; D possibly corresponds to TRBD1 (5 bases). Germline V CDR1 and CDR2: SGHKS, YYEKEE (reference sequence). CDR3 size: 13 residues. V lost 4 bases and J lost 5, with 9 bases in between. CDR3 loop: CASSGRQTGELFF. The CDR3 coding sequence is TGTGCCAGCAGCGGTCGACAGACCGGGGAGCTGTTTTTT.

The rearrangement uses TRBV28 and TRBJ2-7; 9 bases agree with TRBD1. Germline values: CDR1 MDHEN, CDR2 SYDVKM. The CDR3 spans 15 residues. V lost 7 bases to trimming and J lost 1 base; unmatched junction nucleotides: 8. The CDR3 DNA sequence: TGTGCCAGCACCGGGACCGGGACAGGGTCCTACGAGCAGTACTTC. Translated: CASTGTGTGSYEQYF. Filled out from reference TRBV28 and TRBJ2-7, the complete variable domain reads DVKVTQSSRYLVKRTGEKVFLECVQDMDHENMFWYRQDPGLGLRLIYFSYDVKMKEKGDIPEGYSVSREKKERFSLILESASTNQTSMYLCASTGTGTGSYEQYFGPGTRLTVT.

This clone was observed a few times. This chain links TRBV30 with TRBJ2-7, with D perhaps matching TRBD2 (5 bases). This CDR3 is 11 amino acids long. Trimming pared 0 bases from V and 5 bases from J, leaving 5 bases between. Germline V gives CDR1 GTSNPN, CDR2 SVGIG (reference sequence). The CDR3 loop reads CAWSVGNEQYF. The CDR3 nucleotides are TGTGCCTGGAGTGTCGGGAACGAGCAGTACTTC.